This TCR beta chain emerged from a study of response to subunit inactivated influenza vaccine. Trimming took 8 bases from V and 2 from J, leaving 20 bases between them. Germline CDR1 and CDR2: MNHNS and SASEGT. The CDR3 spans 16 residues. TCRdb ran MiXCR on the RT-PCR reads and lists one entry per CDR3 protein. The sample shows 590,000 or so distinct CDR3 sequences, less than 15% of them seen only once. This TCR was recovered from a man in his fifties or sixties who received an inactivated influenza vaccine. The chain recombines TRBV6-1 with TRBJ2-3, with D unclear. Sample: PBMCs from blood, taken 14 days before vaccination. CDR3 nucleotide sequence: TGTGCCAGCGGCCCTGATACCGGGCGGATCACAGATACGCAGTATTTT. Its translation is CASGPDTGRITDTQYF.